Sequencing of this T cell receptor (beta chain) was carried out in a study of T cell repertoires in cytomegalovirus infection. Looking at the study overall: Shared public TCR beta signatures pointed to both CMV infection and a matching HLA type.

The CDR3 is 14 amino acids. V lost 1 base, J lost 7 bases, and 13 bases lay in between. Germline V gene data show CDR1 as SGHVS and CDR2 as FNYEAQ. TCRdb itself ran the reads through MiXCR, one entry per CDR3 protein. The repertoire consists of 830,000 or so distinct CDR3 sequences, with approximately 30% occurring once and the leading ten covering around 11%. As concerns this clonotype: As yet, its antigen is unknown.

This clonotype was obtained from a human donor in good health (CMV status not recorded). Some clones in this sample may be carry-over from other donors' samples. The chain is built from TRBV7-6 and TRBJ1-1; possible D gene TRBD1, 5 bases. Sequenced material: cultured CD8+ T cells from PBMCs, taken from culture after CMV antigen stimulation. CDR3 bases: TGTGCCAGCAGCTTAGGGGGGGGGGAAGGTGAAGCTTTCTTT. Protein product: CASSLGGGEGEAFF.